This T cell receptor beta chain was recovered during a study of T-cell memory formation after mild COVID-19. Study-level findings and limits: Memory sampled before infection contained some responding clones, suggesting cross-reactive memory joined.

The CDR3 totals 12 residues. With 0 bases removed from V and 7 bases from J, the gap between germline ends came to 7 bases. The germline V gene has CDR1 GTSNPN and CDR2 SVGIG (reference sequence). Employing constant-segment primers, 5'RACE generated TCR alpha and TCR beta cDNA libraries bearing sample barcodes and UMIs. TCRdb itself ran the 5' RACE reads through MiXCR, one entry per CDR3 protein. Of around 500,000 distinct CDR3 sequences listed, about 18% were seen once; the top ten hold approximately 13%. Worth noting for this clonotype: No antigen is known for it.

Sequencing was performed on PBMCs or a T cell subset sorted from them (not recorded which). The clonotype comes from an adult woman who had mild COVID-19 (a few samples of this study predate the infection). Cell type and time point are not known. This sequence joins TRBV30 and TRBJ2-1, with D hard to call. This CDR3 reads CAWSVGLNEQFF. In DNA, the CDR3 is TGTGCCTGGAGTGTGGGGTTGAATGAGCAGTTCTTC.